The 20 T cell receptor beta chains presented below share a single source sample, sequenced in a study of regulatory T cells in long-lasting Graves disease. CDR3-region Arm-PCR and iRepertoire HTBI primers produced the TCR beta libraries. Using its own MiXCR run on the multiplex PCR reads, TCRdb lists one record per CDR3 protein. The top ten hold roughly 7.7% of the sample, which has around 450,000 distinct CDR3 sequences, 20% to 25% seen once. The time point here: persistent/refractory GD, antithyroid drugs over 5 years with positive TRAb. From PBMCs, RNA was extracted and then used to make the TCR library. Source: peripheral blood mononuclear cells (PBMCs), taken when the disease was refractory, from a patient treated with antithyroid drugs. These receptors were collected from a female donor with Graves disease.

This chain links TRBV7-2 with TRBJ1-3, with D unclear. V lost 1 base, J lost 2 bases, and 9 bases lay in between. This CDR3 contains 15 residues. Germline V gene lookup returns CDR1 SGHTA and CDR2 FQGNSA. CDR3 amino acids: CASSLGAGTGNTIYF. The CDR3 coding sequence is TGTGCCAGCAGCTTAGGGGCTGGGACTGGAAACACCATATATTTT.

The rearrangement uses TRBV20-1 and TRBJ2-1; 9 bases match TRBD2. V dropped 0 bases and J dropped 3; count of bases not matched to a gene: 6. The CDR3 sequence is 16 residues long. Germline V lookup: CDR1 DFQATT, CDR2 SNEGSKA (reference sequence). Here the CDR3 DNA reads TGCAGTGCTAGAGATCGGGAGCGGGGGGACTACAATGAGCAGTTCTTC. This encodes CSARDRERGDYNEQFF.

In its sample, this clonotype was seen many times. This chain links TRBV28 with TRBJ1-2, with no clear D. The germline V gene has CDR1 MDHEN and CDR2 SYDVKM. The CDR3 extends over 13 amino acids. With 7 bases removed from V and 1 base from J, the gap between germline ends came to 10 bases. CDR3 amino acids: CASMGDYNYGYTF. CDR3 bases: TGTGCCAGCATGGGTGATTATAACTATGGCTACACCTTC.

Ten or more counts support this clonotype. The CDR3 is CASSLTLKATNEKLFF. Written as DNA, the CDR3 is TGTGCCAGCAGTTTGACCCTGAAAGCAACTAATGAAAAACTGTTTTTT. The chain combines TRBV28 with TRBJ1-4; no definite D call. Trimming shortened V by 3 bases and J by 0 bases, and 11 bases separated the two germline ends. The germline CDR1 and CDR2 sequences are MDHEN and SYDVKM. This CDR3 comprises 16 residues.

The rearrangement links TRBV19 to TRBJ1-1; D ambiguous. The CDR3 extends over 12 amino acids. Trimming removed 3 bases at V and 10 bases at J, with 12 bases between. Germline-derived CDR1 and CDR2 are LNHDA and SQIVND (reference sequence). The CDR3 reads CASSILNARAFF. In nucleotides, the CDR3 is TGTGCCAGTAGTATTCTTAACGCGAGAGCTTTCTTT.

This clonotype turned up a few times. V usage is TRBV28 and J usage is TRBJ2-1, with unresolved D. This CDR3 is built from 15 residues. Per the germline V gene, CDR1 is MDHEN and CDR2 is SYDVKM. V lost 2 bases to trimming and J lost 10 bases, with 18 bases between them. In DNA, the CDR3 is TGTGCCAGCAGTTTAAGGGTAGACCTGTTTGGGGAGCAGTTCTTC. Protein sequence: CASSLRVDLFGEQFF.

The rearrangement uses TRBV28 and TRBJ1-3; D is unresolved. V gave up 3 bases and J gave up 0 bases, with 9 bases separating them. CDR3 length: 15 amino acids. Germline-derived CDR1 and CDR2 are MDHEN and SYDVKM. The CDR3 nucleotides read TGTGCCAGCAGTTTGCAACCGCTCTCTGGAAACACCATATATTTT. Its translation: CASSLQPLSGNTIYF.

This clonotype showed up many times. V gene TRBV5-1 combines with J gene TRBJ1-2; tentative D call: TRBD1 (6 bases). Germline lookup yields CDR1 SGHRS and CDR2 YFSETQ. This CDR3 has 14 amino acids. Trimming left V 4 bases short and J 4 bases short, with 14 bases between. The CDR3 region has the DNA TGCGCCAGCAGCCCGGGCCCAGGGGTCTATGGCTACACCTTC. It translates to CASSPGPGVYGYTF. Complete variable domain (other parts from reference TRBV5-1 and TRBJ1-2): KAGVTQTPRYLIKTRGQQVTLSCSPISGHRSVSWYQQTPGQGLQFLFEYFSETQRNKGNFPGRFSGRQFSNSRSEMNVSTLELGDSALYLCASSPGPGVYGYTFGSGTRLTVV.

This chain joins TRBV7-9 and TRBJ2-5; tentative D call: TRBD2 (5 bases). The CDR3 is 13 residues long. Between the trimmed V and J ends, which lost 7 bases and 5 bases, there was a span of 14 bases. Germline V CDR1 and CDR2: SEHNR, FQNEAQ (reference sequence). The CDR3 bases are TGTGCCAGCATTCTTGAGGGTTCGGAGACCCAGTACTTC. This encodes CASILEGSETQYF.

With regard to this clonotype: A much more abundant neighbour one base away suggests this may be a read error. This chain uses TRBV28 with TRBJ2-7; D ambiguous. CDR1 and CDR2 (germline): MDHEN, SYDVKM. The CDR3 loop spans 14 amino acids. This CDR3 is CSSSSILPAPQQYF. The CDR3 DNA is TGTTCCAGCAGTTCGATCCTCCCTGCCCCACAGCAGTACTTC.

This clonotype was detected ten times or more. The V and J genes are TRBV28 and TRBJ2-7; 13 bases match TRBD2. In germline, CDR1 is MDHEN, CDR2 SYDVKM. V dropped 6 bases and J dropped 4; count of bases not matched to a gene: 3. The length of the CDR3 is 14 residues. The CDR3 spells CASRGLAGNYEQYF. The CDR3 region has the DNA TGTGCCAGCAGGGGACTAGCGGGGAATTACGAGCAGTACTTC.

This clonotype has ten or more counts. This chain's CDR3 is CASIPPEAPYEQYF. CDR3 DNA: TGTGCCAGCATCCCCCCGGAGGCACCCTACGAGCAGTACTTC. The J gene is TRBJ2-7, the V gene TRBV28; D is possibly TRBD2 (5 bases). CDR3 length: 14 residues. Per germline, CDR1 MDHEN and CDR2 SYDVKM. V shed 7 bases and J shed 2 bases, with 15 bases lying between them.

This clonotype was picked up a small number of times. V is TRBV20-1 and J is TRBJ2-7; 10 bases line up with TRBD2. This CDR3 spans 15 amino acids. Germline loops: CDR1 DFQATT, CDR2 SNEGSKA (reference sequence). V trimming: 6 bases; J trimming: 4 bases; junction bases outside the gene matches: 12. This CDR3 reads CSAPGGTSGAYEQYF. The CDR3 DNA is TGCAGTGCGCCCGGAGGAACTAGCGGGGCTTACGAGCAGTACTTC.

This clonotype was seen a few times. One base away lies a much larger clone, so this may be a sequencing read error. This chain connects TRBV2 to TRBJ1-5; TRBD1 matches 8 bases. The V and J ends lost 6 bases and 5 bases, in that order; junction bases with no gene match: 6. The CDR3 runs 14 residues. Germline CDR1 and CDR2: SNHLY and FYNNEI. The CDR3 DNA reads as TGTGCCAGCAGGCAAAACAGGGGGGATCAGCCCCAGCATTTT. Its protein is CASRQNRGDQPQHF.

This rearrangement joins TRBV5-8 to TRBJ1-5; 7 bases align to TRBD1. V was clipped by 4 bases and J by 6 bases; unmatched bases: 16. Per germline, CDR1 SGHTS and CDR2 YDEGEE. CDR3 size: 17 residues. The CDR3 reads CASSPGTDTRSGQPQHF. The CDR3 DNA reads TGTGCCAGCAGCCCGGGGACAGACACTAGATCCGGTCAGCCCCAGCATTTT. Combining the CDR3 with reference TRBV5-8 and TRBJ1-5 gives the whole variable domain EAGVTQSPTHLIKTRGQQATLRCSPISGHTSVYWYQQALGLGLQFLLWYDEGEERNRGNFPPRFSGRQFPNYSSELNVNALELEDSALYLCASSPGTDTRSGQPQHFGDGTRLSIL.

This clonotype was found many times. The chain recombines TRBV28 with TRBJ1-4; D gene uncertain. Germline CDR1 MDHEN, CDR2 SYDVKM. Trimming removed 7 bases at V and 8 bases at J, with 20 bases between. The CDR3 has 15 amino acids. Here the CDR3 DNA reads TGTGCCAGCACCCACAACGGGAGGGCGCGGGAAAAACTGTTTTTT. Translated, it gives CASTHNGRAREKLFF.

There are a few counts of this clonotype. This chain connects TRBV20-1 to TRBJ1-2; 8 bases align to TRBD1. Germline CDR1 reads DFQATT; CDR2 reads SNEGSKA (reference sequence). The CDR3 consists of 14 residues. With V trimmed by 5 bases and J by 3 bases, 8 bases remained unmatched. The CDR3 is CSAYGQGLDYGYTF. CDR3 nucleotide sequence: TGCAGTGCTTACGGACAGGGATTGGACTATGGCTACACCTTC.

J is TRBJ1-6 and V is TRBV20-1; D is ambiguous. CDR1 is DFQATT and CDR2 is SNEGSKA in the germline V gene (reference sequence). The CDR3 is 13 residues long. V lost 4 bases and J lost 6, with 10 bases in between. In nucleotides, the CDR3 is TGCAGTGCTAAAGAGGATGTTAATTCACCCCTCCACTTT. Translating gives CSAKEDVNSPLHF.

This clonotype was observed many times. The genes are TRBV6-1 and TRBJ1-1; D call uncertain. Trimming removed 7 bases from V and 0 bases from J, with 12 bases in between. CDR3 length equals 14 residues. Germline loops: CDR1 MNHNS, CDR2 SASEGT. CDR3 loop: CASIHRPVNTEAFF. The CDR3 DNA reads TGTGCCAGCATTCATAGACCAGTGAACACTGAAGCTTTCTTT.

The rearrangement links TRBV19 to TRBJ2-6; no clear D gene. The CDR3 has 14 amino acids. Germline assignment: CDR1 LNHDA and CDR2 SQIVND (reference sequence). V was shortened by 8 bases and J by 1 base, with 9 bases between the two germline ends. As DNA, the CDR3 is TGTGCCAGTTCTACAGTGTCTGGGGCCAACGTCCTGACTTTC. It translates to CASSTVSGANVLTF.